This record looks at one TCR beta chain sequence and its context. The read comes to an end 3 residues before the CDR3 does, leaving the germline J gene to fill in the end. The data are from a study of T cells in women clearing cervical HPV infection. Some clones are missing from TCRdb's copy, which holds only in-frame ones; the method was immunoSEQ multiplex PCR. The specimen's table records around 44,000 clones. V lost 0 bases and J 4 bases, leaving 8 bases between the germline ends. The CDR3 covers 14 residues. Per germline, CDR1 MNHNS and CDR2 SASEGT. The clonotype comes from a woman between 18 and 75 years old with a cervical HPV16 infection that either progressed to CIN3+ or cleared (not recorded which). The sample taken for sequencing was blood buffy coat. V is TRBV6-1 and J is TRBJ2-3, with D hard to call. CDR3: CASSEAGRADTQYF. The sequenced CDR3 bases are TGTGCCAGCAGTGAAGCGGGTCGGGCAGATACG.